This entry lists 3 T cell receptor beta chains sequenced from one sample in a study of shared clonotypes between healthy human individuals. The method was immunoSEQ multiplex PCR; TCRdb's version includes in-frame clones alone and lacks a portion of them. This repertoire shows 1.6 million or so clones, approximately 98.5% found once; its top ten account for about 0.4%. Material for sequencing was naive CD4+ T cells sorted from blood. The subset was: CD45RA+ positively selected. The receptors stem from a young man in good health.

V gene TRBV27 combines with J gene TRBJ2-1; the D gene is possibly TRBD2 (5 bases). Trimming shortened V by 3 bases and J by 8 bases, and 11 bases separated the two germline ends. The CDR3 length is 13 residues. Germline V gene lookup returns CDR1 MNHEY and CDR2 SMNVEV (reference sequence). Here the CDR3 reads CASSFSARDEQFF. The CDR3 nucleotides are TGTGCCAGCAGTTTTTCAGCGAGGGATGAGCAGTTCTTC.

The genes are TRBV2 and TRBJ2-3, with 8 bases lining up with TRBD2. CDR1 SNHLY and CDR2 FYNNEI come from the germline V gene. CDR3 length equals 14 residues. V gave up 3 bases and J gave up 6 bases; unmatched junction bases: 5. The chain's CDR3 is CASSESGRIDTQYF. Written as DNA, the CDR3 is TGTGCCAGCAGTGAGAGCGGGAGAATTGATACGCAGTATTTT. The complete variable domain, with remaining parts taken from reference TRBV2 and TRBJ2-3, reads EPEVTQTPSHQVTQMGQEVILRCVPISNHLYFYWYRQILGQKVEFLVSFYNNEISEKSEIFDDQFSVERPDGSNFTLKIRSTKLEDSAMYFCASSESGRIDTQYFGPGTRLTVL.

V is TRBV6-5 and J is TRBJ1-1; tentative D call: TRBD1 (5 bases). The V gene lost 6 bases and the J gene lost 1 base, with 15 bases spanning the gap. In germline, CDR1 is MNHEY, CDR2 SVGAGI. The CDR3 is 15 amino acids. This chain's CDR3 is CASRRGYHENTEAFF. CDR3 coding DNA: TGTGCCAGCAGAAGGGGCTATCATGAGAACACTGAAGCTTTCTTT.